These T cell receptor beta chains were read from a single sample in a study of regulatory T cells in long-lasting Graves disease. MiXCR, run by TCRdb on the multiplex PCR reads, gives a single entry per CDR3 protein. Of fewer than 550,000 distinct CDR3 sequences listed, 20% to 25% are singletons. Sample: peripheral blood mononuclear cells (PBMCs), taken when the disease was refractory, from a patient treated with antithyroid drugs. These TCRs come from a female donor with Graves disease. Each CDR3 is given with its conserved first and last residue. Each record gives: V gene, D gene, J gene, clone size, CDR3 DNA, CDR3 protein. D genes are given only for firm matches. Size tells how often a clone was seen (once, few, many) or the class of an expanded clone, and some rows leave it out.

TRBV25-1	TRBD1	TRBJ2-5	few	TGTGCCAGCACCAGGACAGGGCTAGAGACCCAGTACTTC	CASTRTGLETQYF
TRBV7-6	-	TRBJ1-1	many	TGTGCCAGCAGCCCAGGTAGGCGGACTGAAGCTTTCTTT	CASSPGRRTEAFF
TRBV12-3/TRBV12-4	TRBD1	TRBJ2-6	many	TGTGCCAGCAGTAGGACAGGGTACTCCTCTGGGGCCAACGTCCTGACTTTC	CASSRTGYSSGANVLTF
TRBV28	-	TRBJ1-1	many	TGTGCCAGCAACGGCGGCCAAACGATCTCTTTCTTT	CASNGGQTISFF
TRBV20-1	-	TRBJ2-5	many	TGCGGGTGTAAGGAGGGACGGGCAGAGACCCAGTACTTC	CGCKEGRAETQYF
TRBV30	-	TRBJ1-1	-	TGTGCCTGGAGTGTACGGCAGGGGAGCACTGAAGCTTTCTTT	CAWSVRQGSTEAFF
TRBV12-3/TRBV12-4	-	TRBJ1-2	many	TGTGCCAGCAGTTTCAGCCGGGACCTAGGGGGCTACACCTTC	CASSFSRDLGGYTF
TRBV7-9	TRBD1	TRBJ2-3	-	TGTGCCAGCAGCTTAGCCCTTGGACAGGGGCAAAATTTT	CASSLALGQGQNF
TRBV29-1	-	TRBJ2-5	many	TGCAGCGTTGGAGGGGTGCTTATCCAAGAGACCCAGTACTTC	CSVGGVLIQETQYF
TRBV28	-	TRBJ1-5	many	TGTGCCAGCTGCTTGGGAAGAGAATTTAATCAGCCCCAGCATTTT	CASCLGREFNQPQHF
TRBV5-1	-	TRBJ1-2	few	TGCGCCAGCAGCTTACGACTTGGCCCGAGCTATGGCTACACCTTC	CASSLRLGPSYGYTF